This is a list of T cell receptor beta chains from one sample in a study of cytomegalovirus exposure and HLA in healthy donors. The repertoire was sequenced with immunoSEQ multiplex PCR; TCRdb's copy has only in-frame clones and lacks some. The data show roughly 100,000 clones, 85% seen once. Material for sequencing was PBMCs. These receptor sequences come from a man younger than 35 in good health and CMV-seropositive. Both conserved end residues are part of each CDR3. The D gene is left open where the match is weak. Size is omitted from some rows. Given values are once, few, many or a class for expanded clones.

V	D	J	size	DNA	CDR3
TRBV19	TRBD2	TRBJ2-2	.	TGTGCCAGTAGTATTACCCCTAGCGTAGCGGGACTCTTAAATAACCGCGGGGAGCTGTTTTTT	CASSITPSVAGLLNNRGELFF
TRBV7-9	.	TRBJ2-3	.	TGTGCCAGCAGTAATAGCGGCACAGATACGCAGTATTTT	CASSNSGTDTQYF
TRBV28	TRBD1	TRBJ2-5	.	TGTGCCAGCAGTTTAAGGGGGACAGGGAGAGAGACCCAGTACTTC	CASSLRGTGRETQYF
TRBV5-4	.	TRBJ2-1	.	TGTGCCAGCAGCTTGGTGAGCGATGAGCAGTTCTTC	CASSLVSDEQFF
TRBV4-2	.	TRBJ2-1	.	TGTGCCAGCAGCCAAGATCAGGATGAGCAGTTCTTC	CASSQDQDEQFF
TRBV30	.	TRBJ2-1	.	TGTGCCTGGAGTGTACTAGGGAGAAGGGAGTTCTTC	CAWSVLGRREFF
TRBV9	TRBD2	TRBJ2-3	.	TGTGCCAGCAGCGTAGACCCGGGACTAGCGAGCACAGATACGCAGTATTTT	CASSVDPGLASTDTQYF
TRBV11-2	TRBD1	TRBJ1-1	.	TGTGCCAGCTCCGGGACAGGGTTAGATGAAGCTTTCTTT	CASSGTGLDEAFF
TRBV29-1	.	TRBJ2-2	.	TGCAGCGCCGCAGAACTAGCAAACACCGGGGAGCTGTTTTTT	CSAAELANTGELFF
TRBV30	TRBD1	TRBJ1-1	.	TGTGCCTGGATTTCCGGGACAGGGTACACTGAAGCTTTCTTT	CAWISGTGYTEAFF
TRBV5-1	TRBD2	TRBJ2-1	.	TGCGCCAGCAGCTTTAGTTTTGGTGGAGCTAGCGGGAGGCCCTACAATGAGCAGTTCTTC	CASSFSFGGASGRPYNEQFF
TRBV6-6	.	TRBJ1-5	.	TGTGCCAGCAGTGGTCAGGTGGGAGCTCAGCCCCAGCATTTT	CASSGQVGAQPQHF
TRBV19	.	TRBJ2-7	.	TGTGCCAGTATCGGCAGCGGGTACTCCGAGCAGTACTTC	CASIGSGYSEQYF
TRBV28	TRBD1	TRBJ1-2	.	TGTGCCAGCAGTTCCCCCCCAGGGGGTGGTTATGGCTACACCTTC	CASSSPPGGGYGYTF
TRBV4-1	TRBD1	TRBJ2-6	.	TGCGCCAGCAGCCAAATCATGGGACAGGCCTCTGGGGCCAACGTCCTGACTTTC	CASSQIMGQASGANVLTF
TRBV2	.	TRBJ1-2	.	TGTGCCAGCAGTTCCGTCGGGAGAGGTAGGAGTGGCTACACCTTC	CASSSVGRGRSGYTF
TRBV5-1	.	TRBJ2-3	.	TGCGCCAGCAGCTGGCGCCAACAGGGCCCAGATACGCAGTATTTT	CASSWRQQGPDTQYF
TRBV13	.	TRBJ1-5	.	TGTGCCAGCAGCAGTCGACAGCTTAGCAATCAGCCCCAGCATTTT	CASSSRQLSNQPQHF
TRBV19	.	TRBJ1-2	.	TGTGCCAGTAGTATTCGAACTGAGAGGTACTATGGCTACACCTTC	CASSIRTERYYGYTF
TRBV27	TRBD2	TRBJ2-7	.	TGTGCCAGCAGTTGGCGGGAGGGCCCATACGAGCAGTACTTC	CASSWREGPYEQYF
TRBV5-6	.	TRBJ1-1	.	TGTGCCAGCAGTTGGGGCATAGTGAACACTGAAGCTTTCTTT	CASSWGIVNTEAFF
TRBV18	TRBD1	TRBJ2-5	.	TGTGCCAGCTCATCAGGACAGGGTGGGCAAGAGACCCAGTACTTC	CASSSGQGGQETQYF
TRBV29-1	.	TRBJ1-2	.	TGCAGCTCATCTACGTCGAGCACTCCAGGCTACACCTTC	CSSSTSSTPGYTF
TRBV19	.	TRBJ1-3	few	TGTGCCAGTAGTGGAGTCGTTGGAAACACCATATATTTT	CASSGVVGNTIYF
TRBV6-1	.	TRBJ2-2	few	TGTGCCAGCAGTGGGAACAGGGACCTCGGGGAGCTGTTTTTT	CASSGNRDLGELFF
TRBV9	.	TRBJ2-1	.	TGTGCCAGCAGCGTATCGGGGAAAGCCTACAATGAGCAGTTCTTC	CASSVSGKAYNEQFF
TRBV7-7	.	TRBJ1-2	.	TGTGCCAGCAGCTTCCTAATATCGAACGACAGCCCTTATGGCTACACCTTC	CASSFLISNDSPYGYTF
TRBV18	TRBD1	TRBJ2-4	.	TGTGCCAGCTCACAACTTTCGGGACAGGGGGCCAAAAACATTCAGTACTTC	CASSQLSGQGAKNIQYF
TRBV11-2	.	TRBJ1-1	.	TGTGCCAGCAGCCTCCTGACCTCGGGAGCTTTCTTT	CASSLLTSGAFF
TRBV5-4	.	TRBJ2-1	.	TGTGCCAGCAGCTTGCAGGCTGGACTGAATGAGCAGTTCTTC	CASSLQAGLNEQFF
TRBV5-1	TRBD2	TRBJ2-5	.	TGCGCCAGCAGCTTGGCGGCTAGCGGGAGGAGAAAAGAAGAGACCCAGTACTTC	CASSLAASGRRKEETQYF
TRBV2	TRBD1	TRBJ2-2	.	TGTGCCAGCAGCCTACAGGGGGTTGATAACACCGGGGAGCTGTTTTTT	CASSLQGVDNTGELFF
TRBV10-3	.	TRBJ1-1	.	TGTGCCATCAGTGATCAGGGAGGCACTGAAGCTTTCTTT	CAISDQGGTEAFF
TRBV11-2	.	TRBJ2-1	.	TGTGCCAGCAGCTCCCAGAGGGGGGAGCAGTTCTTC	CASSSQRGEQFF
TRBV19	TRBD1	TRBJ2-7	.	TGTGCCAGTAGTTGGGGGACAGGCTACGAGCAGTACTTC	CASSWGTGYEQYF
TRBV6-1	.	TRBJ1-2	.	TGTGCCAGCAGTGAGGGAGGGGGAAACTATGGCTACACCTTC	CASSEGGGNYGYTF
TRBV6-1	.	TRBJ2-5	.	TGTGCCAGCAGTGGCTCAGGATTGCAAGAGACCCAGTACTTC	CASSGSGLQETQYF
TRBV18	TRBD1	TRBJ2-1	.	TGTGCCAGCTCACCAGAGACAGGGGTCTACAATGAGCAGTTCTTC	CASSPETGVYNEQFF
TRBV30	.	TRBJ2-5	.	TGTGCCTGGAGTGTAGGGGTACAAGAGACCCAGTACTTC	CAWSVGVQETQYF
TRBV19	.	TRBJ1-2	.	TGTGCCAGTAGCGTGGACAGCTATGGCTACACCTTC	CASSVDSYGYTF
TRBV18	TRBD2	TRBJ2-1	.	TGTGCCAGCTCACCCCTGGCGGGGGGCTCCTACAATGAGCAGTTCTTC	CASSPLAGGSYNEQFF
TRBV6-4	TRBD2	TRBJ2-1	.	TGTGCCAGCAGTGACAGGGCGGGAGGCCACAATGAGCAGTTCTTC	CASSDRAGGHNEQFF
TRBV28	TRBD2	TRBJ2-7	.	TGTGCCAGCAGTTTAGGGGGGGGTAGGAACGAGCAGTACTTC	CASSLGGGRNEQYF
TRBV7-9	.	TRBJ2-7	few	TGTGCCAGCAGACGCGCCGGGGACATCTACGAGCAGTACTTC	CASRRAGDIYEQYF
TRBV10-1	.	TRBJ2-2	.	TGCGCCAGCAGTCCTGCGGGACTCGAGAACACCGGGGAGCTGTTTTTT	CASSPAGLENTGELFF
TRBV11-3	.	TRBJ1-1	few	TGTGCCAGCAGCTTGGGAGGGTTCAACACTGAAGCTTTCTTT	CASSLGGFNTEAFF
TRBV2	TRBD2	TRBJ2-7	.	TGTGCCAGCAGTTTGAGCGGGAGGAACACCTACGAGCAGTACTTC	CASSLSGRNTYEQYF